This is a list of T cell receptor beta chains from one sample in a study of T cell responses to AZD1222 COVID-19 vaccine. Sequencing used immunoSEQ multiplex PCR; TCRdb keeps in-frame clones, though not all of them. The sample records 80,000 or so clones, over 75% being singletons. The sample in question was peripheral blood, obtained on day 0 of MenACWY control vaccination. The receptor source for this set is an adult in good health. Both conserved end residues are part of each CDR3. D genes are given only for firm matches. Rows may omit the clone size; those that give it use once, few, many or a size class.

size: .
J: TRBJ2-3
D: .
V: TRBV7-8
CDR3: CASSLADLVDTQYF
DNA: TGTGCCAGCAGCTTAGCGGATCTGGTTGATACGCAGTATTTT

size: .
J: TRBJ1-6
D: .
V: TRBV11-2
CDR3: CASSPPQVVRNNSPLHF
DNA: TGTGCCAGCAGCCCCCCCCAGGTCGTTCGGAATAACTCACCCCTCCACTTT

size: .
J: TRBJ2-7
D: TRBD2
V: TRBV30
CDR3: CAWSRTSSHYEQYF
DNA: TGTGCCTGGAGCCGGACTAGCAGCCACTACGAGCAGTACTTC

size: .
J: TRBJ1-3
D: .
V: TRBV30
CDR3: CAWSVGSGTRVGNTIYF
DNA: TGTGCCTGGAGTGTAGGATCGGGGACCAGGGTCGGAAACACCATATATTTT

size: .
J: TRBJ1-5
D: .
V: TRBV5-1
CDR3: CASSLGGSNQPQHF
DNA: TGCGCCAGCAGCTTAGGGGGTAGCAATCAGCCCCAGCATTTT

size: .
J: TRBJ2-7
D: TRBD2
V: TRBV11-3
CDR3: CASRGGTKPYEQYF
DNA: TGTGCCAGCAGGGGGGGGACGAAACCCTACGAGCAGTACTTC

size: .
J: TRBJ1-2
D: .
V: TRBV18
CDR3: CASSPLGGQDGYTF
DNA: TGTGCCAGCTCACCATTAGGTGGCCAGGATGGCTACACCTTC

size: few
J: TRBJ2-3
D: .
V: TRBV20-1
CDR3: CSAATDTQYF
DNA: TGCAGTGCCGCGACGGATACGCAGTATTTT

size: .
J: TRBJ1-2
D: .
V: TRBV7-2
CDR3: CASSLYDGVYGYTF
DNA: TGTGCCAGCAGCTTATATGACGGAGTCTATGGCTACACCTTC

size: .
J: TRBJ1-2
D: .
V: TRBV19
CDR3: CASSIATGYTF
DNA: TGTGCCAGTAGTATAGCCACCGGCTACACCTTC

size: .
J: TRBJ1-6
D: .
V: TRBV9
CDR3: CASSVAGPSNSPLHF
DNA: TGTGCCAGCAGCGTAGCGGGCCCCAGTAATTCACCCCTCCACTTT

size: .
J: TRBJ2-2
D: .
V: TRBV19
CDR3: CASSMTPRNTGELFF
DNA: TGTGCCAGTAGTATGACTCCCAGGAACACCGGGGAGCTGTTTTTT

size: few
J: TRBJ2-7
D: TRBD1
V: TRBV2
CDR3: CASSEFGQGMYEQYF
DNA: TGTGCCAGCAGTGAGTTCGGACAGGGAATGTACGAGCAGTACTTC

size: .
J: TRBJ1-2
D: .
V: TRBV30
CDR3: CAWSVDLWGGYTF
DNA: TGTGCCTGGAGTGTAGATTTGTGGGGTGGCTACACCTTC

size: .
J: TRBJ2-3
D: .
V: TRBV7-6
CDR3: CASRALKSLGTDTQYF
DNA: TGTGCCAGCAGAGCGCTGAAGAGTTTGGGCACAGATACGCAGTATTTT

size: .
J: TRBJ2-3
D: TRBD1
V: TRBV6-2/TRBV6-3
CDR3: CASSYGLDRVLIDTQYF
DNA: TGTGCCAGCAGTTACGGTCTGGACAGGGTGTTAATAGATACGCAGTATTTT

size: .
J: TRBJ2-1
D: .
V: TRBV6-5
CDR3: CASSTLNNEQFF
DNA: TGTGCCAGCAGTACCCTCAACAATGAGCAGTTCTTC

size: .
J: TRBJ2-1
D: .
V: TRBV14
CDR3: CASSQGKRGAYNEQFF
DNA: TGTGCCAGCAGCCAAGGCAAGAGGGGAGCATACAATGAGCAGTTCTTC

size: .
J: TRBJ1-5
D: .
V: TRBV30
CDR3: CASGGSRSNQPQHF
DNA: TGTGCCTCCGGGGGGTCAAGGAGCAATCAGCCCCAGCATTTT

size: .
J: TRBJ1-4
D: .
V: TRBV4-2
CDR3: CASSQGRDPREKLFF
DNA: TGTGCCAGCAGCCAAGGCAGGGATCCCCGTGAAAAACTGTTTTTT